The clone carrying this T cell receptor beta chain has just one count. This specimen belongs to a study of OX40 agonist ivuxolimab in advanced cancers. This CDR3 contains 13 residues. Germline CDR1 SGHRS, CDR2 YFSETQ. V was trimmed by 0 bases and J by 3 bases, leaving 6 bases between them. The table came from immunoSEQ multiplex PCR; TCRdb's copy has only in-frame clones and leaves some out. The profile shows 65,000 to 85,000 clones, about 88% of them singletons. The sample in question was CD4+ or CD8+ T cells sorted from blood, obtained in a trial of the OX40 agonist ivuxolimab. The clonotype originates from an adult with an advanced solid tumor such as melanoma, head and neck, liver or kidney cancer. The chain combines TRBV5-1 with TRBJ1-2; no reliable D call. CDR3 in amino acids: CASSLGTHYGYTF. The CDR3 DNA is TGCGCCAGCAGCTTGGGGACGCACTATGGCTACACCTTC.